Listed here are 27 T cell receptor beta chains from one sample, sequenced in a study of shared clonotypes between healthy human individuals. Assay: immunoSEQ multiplex PCR; the TCRdb copy retains only in-frame clones and omits some. The table shows some 1,600,000 clones, with about 98% occurring only once. Sequencing input: naive CD4+ T cells sorted from blood. The sample's subset: CD45RA+ positively selected. These receptors all stem from a man aged 25-45 years in good health.

The rearrangement joins TRBV2 to TRBJ2-5; 13 nucleotides align to TRBD2. The CDR3 is made up of 16 amino acids. The J segment lost 6 bases and the V segment lost 7 bases, leaving 11 bases of the junction unmatched. CDR1 is SNHLY, CDR2 FYNNEI, per germline. The CDR3 DNA follows: TGTGCCAGCACCCCATCAACTAGCGGGAGGGGAAAGACCCAGTACTTC. This codes for CASTPSTSGRGKTQYF.

The chain uses TRBV28 and TRBJ1-2; D gene uncertain. This CDR3 is 12 amino acids long. The V end was cut by 6 bases, the J end by 5 bases, with 10 bases between. CDR1 is MDHEN, CDR2 SYDVKM, per germline. The DNA of the CDR3 is TGTGCCAGCAGACCAGACCCATATGGCTACACCTTC. Amino acid sequence: CASRPDPYGYTF.

V gene TRBV7-8 combines with J gene TRBJ2-7; the D is unclear. The ends were cut back, 6 bases at V and 5 bases at J, with 17 bases in the middle. Per the germline V gene, CDR1 is SGHVS and CDR2 is FQNEAQ. The CDR3 consists of 14 residues. This CDR3 reads CASSLSGWGNEQYF. The CDR3 DNA follows: TGTGCCAGCAGTCTGAGTGGGTGGGGAAACGAGCAGTACTTC.

The rearrangement joins TRBV10-3 to TRBJ2-1; D is perhaps TRBD2 (5 bases). The CDR3 loop spans 13 amino acids. Germline V CDR1 and CDR2: ENHRY, SYGVKD. V gave up 8 bases and J gave up 2 bases, with 10 bases separating them. CDR3 nucleotide sequence: TGTGCCATCGCGAGCGGAACCTACAATGAGCAGTTCTTC. Protein sequence: CAIASGTYNEQFF.

This chain connects TRBV13 to TRBJ1-1, with 9 positions matching TRBD1. This CDR3 is built from 18 residues. Germline CDR1 and CDR2: PRHDT and FYEKMQ (reference sequence). The V segment lost 9 bases and the J segment 2 bases; nucleotides outside the gene matches: 19. The CDR3 DNA reads as TGTGCCAGACTGTCCCCTACCGGGACAGGGAGGGTCAACACTGAAGCTTTCTTT. It encodes CARLSPTGTGRVNTEAFF.

The V gene is TRBV7-2, the J gene TRBJ1-4; D unclear. Germline CDR1 reads SGHTA; CDR2 reads FQGNSA. Trimming cost V 2 bases and J 15 bases, with 16 bases left between them. The CDR3 length is 13 residues. CDR3 in amino acids: CASSLRMTDFLFF. CDR3 sequence (DNA): TGTGCCAGCAGCTTAAGAATGACCGACTTCTTGTTTTTT.

The chain recombines TRBV14 with TRBJ2-1, with a possible D match to TRBD1 (5 bases). Germline V gives CDR1 SGHDN, CDR2 FVKESK. The CDR3 contains 15 residues. V was clipped by 4 bases and J by 6 bases, with 16 bases between them. The CDR3 DNA reads TGTGCCAGCAGCCTCATCAGGGTATTGACCAATGAGCAGTTCTTC. Its translation is CASSLIRVLTNEQFF. Combining the CDR3 with reference TRBV14 and TRBJ2-1 gives the whole variable domain EAGVTQFPSHSVIEKGQTVTLRCDPISGHDNLYWYRRVMGKEIKFLLHFVKESKQDESGMPNNRFLAERTGGTYSTLKVQPAELEDSGVYFCASSLIRVLTNEQFFGPGTRLTVL.

Notes on this clone: Mismatch with germline at one junction end may stem from a read error. CDR3: CTSSATRMNTEAFF. In DNA, the CDR3 is TGTACCAGCAGCGCAACAAGAATGAACACTGAAGCTTTCTTT. This rearrangement joins TRBV7-8 to TRBJ1-1; D is uncertain. The CDR3 is 14 amino acids. The V gene's germline CDR1 is SGHVS and CDR2 FQNEAQ.

J is TRBJ1-1 and V is TRBV5-1; a weak D match, TRBD1 (6 bases). Between the trimmed V and J ends, which lost 4 bases and 3 bases, there was a span of 16 bases. This CDR3 comprises 15 residues. Germline CDR1 SGHRS, CDR2 YFSETQ. The CDR3: CASSPDLQGYTEAFF. The CDR3 DNA reads TGCGCCAGCAGCCCGGACTTACAGGGTTACACTGAAGCTTTCTTT. Looking up the rest from reference TRBV5-1 and TRBJ1-1 gives the full variable domain: KAGVTQTPRYLIKTRGQQVTLSCSPISGHRSVSWYQQTPGQGLQFLFEYFSETQRNKGNFPGRFSGRQFSNSRSEMNVSTLELGDSALYLCASSPDLQGYTEAFFGQGTRLTVV.

This clone was observed once. This sequence joins TRBV7-6 and TRBJ1-4, with 11 bases identical to TRBD1. J lost 3 bases, V lost 0 bases, and 12 bases had no gene match. The CDR3 runs to 20 residues. Looked up from germline, CDR1 is SGHVS and CDR2 is FNYEAQ. DNA for the CDR3: TGTGCCAGCAGCTTAGCGCTTGGGACAGGGGGACTTAGGGCTAATGAAAAACTGTTTTTT. It yields the protein CASSLALGTGGLRANEKLFF.

The chain is built from TRBV9 and TRBJ2-3, with TRBD2 identical over 8 bases. Trimming took 3 bases from V and 3 from J; bases not matched to a gene: 3. This CDR3 has 14 amino acids. The germline gives CDR1 SGDLS, CDR2 YYNGEE. The CDR3 DNA is TGTGCCAGCAGCGCACTAGCGGAGACAGATACGCAGTATTTT. Translated, it gives CASSALAETDTQYF. Complete variable domain (other parts from reference TRBV9 and TRBJ2-3): DSGVTQTPKHLITATGQRVTLRCSPRSGDLSVYWYQQSLDQGLQFLIQYYNGEERAKGNILERFSAQQFPDLHSELNLSSLELGDSALYFCASSALAETDTQYFGPGTRLTVL.

The V gene is TRBV11-2, the J gene TRBJ2-7, with 7 nucleotides matching TRBD2. Unmatched junction bases numbered 6, after V lost 2 bases and J lost 2 bases. The V gene's germline CDR1 is SGHAT and CDR2 FQNNGV. CDR3 length: 15 amino acids. Here the CDR3 DNA reads TGTGCCAGCAGCTTAATGCGGGAGCCGGCCTACGAGCAGTACTTC. As protein: CASSLMREPAYEQYF.

The chain has TRBV4-1 and TRBJ2-2; either TRBD1 or TRBD2 may fit D (5 bases each). This CDR3 is 15 amino acids long. Germline V gene sequence: CDR1 MGHRA, CDR2 YSYEKL. Deletions cut 6 bases from V and 3 bases from J, with 14 bases between. In DNA form, the CDR3 reads TGCGCCAGCAGTCGGAGGCCGGGGCACACCGGGGAGCTGTTTTTT. It codes for CASSRRPGHTGELFF.

The count of this clone is one. The chain uses TRBV6-5 and TRBJ2-7; 15 positions match TRBD2. This CDR3 spans 16 amino acids. The J segment lost 3 bases and the V segment lost 4 bases, leaving 4 bases of the junction unmatched. Germline lookup yields CDR1 MNHEY and CDR2 SVGAGI. CDR3 loop: CASSSGLAGGHYEQYF. The CDR3 DNA is TGTGCCAGCAGTTCAGGACTAGCGGGAGGGCACTACGAGCAGTACTTC.

This rearrangement joins TRBV6-6 to TRBJ2-1, with D perhaps being TRBD1 or TRBD2 (5 bases each). Trimming removed 4 bases at V and 5 bases at J, with 9 bases between. Germline V lookup: CDR1 MNHNY, CDR2 SVGAGI (reference sequence). CDR3 length equals 13 residues. The CDR3 DNA is TGTGCCAGCAGTTCCAGAGGGGACAATGAGCAGTTCTTC. This gives the protein CASSSRGDNEQFF.

The chain recombines TRBV15 with TRBJ2-1; D may be TRBD1 or TRBD2 (5 bases each). The CDR3 is 15 amino acids. Trimming pared 5 bases from V and 5 bases from J, leaving 16 bases between. The germline gives CDR1 LNHNV, CDR2 YYDKDF (reference sequence). In nucleotides, the CDR3 is TGTGCCACCAGCCCTGACAGAGGGGAGCACAATGAGCAGTTCTTC. Its protein is CATSPDRGEHNEQFF.

The rearrangement links TRBV28 to TRBJ2-5, with 15 bases aligning to TRBD2. This CDR3 comprises 16 residues. Germline-derived CDR1 and CDR2 are MDHEN and SYDVKM. V lost 5 bases and J lost 4; bases outside the gene matches: 5. For the CDR3, the DNA is TGTGCCAGCAGTCGGACTAGCGGGAGGGCCGGAGAGACCCAGTACTTC. Its protein product is CASSRTSGRAGETQYF. The entire variable domain, with the rest obtained from reference TRBV28 and TRBJ2-5, is as follows: DVKVTQSSRYLVKRTGEKVFLECVQDMDHENMFWYRQDPGLGLRLIYFSYDVKMKEKGDIPEGYSVSREKKERFSLILESASTNQTSMYLCASSRTSGRAGETQYFGPGTRLLVL.

The chain is built from TRBV30 and TRBJ2-7; D perhaps matches TRBD1 (6 bases). Germline CDR1 and CDR2: GTSNPN and SVGIG (reference sequence). Trimming removed 2 bases at V and 6 bases at J, with 11 bases between. The CDR3 sequence is 12 residues long. In nucleotides, the CDR3 is TGTGCCTGGAGTAGGGGGATGCGCGAGCAGTACTTC. Translating gives CAWSRGMREQYF. The entire variable domain, with the rest obtained from reference TRBV30 and TRBJ2-7, is as follows: SQTIHQWPATLVQPVGSPLSLECTVEGTSNPNLYWYRQAAGRGLQLLFYSVGIGQISSEVPQNLSASRPQDRQFILSSKKLLLSDSGFYLCAWSRGMREQYFGPGTRLTVT.

The chain has TRBV5-1 and TRBJ2-7; no clear D gene. Germline assignment: CDR1 SGHRS and CDR2 YFSETQ. The ends were cut back, 0 bases at V and 0 bases at J, with 10 bases in the middle. The length of the CDR3 is 15 residues. CDR3 nucleotides: TGCGCCAGCAGCTTGGGTGGGATACCCTCCTACGAGCAGTACTTC. As protein: CASSLGGIPSYEQYF.

J is TRBJ2-1 and V is TRBV11-2, with D possibly being TRBD2 (5 bases). The CDR3 runs to 16 residues. CDR1 SGHAT and CDR2 FQNNGV come from the germline V gene. Trimming removed 7 bases from V and 0 bases from J, with 16 bases in between. In nucleotides, the CDR3 is TGTGCCAGCAATCAGAGCCCGGGAAGCTCCTACAATGAGCAGTTCTTC. Amino acid sequence: CASNQSPGSSYNEQFF.

J is TRBJ2-2 and V is TRBV5-5; TRBD2 agrees at 8 bases. The germline CDR1 and CDR2 sequences are SGHKS and YYEKEE (reference sequence). The CDR3 runs to 19 residues. Losses at the gene ends were 4 bases for V and 0 bases for J; bases not matched to a gene: 14. The CDR3 DNA follows: TGTGCCAGCAGCCCTTTTGCTAGCGGGCTATATACGAACACCGGGGAGCTGTTTTTT. This codes for CASSPFASGLYTNTGELFF.

The chain combines TRBV18 with TRBJ1-5, with D unclear. The germline CDR1 and CDR2 sequences are KGHSH and LQKENI. Trimming stripped 1 base from V and 13 bases from J, with 14 bases between. This CDR3 region has 13 residues. CDR3: CASSPLDSGPQHF. CDR3 bases: TGTGCCAGCTCACCACTCGACTCCGGGCCACAGCATTTT.

The chain employs TRBV30 and TRBJ2-2, with 9 nucleotides matching TRBD2. Losses at the gene ends were 5 bases for V and 6 bases for J; bases not matched to a gene: 4. The CDR3 is made up of 13 amino acids. Germline CDR1 GTSNPN, CDR2 SVGIG (reference sequence). The CDR3 here is CAWGQREAGELFF. In nucleotides, the CDR3 is TGTGCCTGGGGCCAGCGGGAGGCCGGGGAGCTGTTTTTT.

V usage is TRBV27 and J usage is TRBJ1-2; D is perhaps TRBD1 (5 bases). Looked up from germline, CDR1 is MNHEY and CDR2 is SMNVEV (reference sequence). V was trimmed by 5 bases and J by 4 bases, leaving 23 bases between them. The CDR3 length is 17 residues. CDR3 loop: CASSAQRGIITLYGYTF. CDR3 DNA sequence: TGTGCCAGCAGTGCGCAACGGGGGATTATAACCCTCTATGGCTACACCTTC.

The genes are TRBV5-1 and TRBJ2-3, with 7 positions matching TRBD2. After removal of 1 base from V and 2 bases from J, the junction contained 10 bases not matched to a gene. The germline CDR1 and CDR2 sequences are SGHRS and YFSETQ. The CDR3 loop spans 17 amino acids. The CDR3 nucleotides are TGCGCCAGCAGCTTGATCCGCGGAGCGGGACCCACAGATACGCAGTATTTT. Its protein is CASSLIRGAGPTDTQYF.

Concerning this clone: The same CDR3 can be traced to other DNA sequences in this sample. The chain employs TRBV6-5 and TRBJ1-5; no clear D gene. The CDR3 runs to 13 residues. CDR1 is MNHEY and CDR2 is SVGAGI in the germline V gene. V lost 3 bases and J 1 base, leaving 4 bases between the germline ends. This chain's CDR3 is CASSYQSNQPQHF. The CDR3 DNA reads TGTGCCAGCAGTTATCAGAGCAATCAGCCCCAGCATTTT.

The chain carries TRBV11-2 and TRBJ2-7; tentatively, D is TRBD2 (5 bases). Germline CDR1 reads SGHAT; CDR2 reads FQNNGV. Trimming pared 1 base from V and 3 bases from J, leaving 16 bases between. The CDR3 sequence is 16 residues long. The CDR3: CASSLGGPRLLYEQYF. CDR3 nucleotides: TGTGCCAGCAGCTTAGGAGGGCCAAGACTACTCTACGAGCAGTACTTC.